This entry lists 8 T cell receptor beta chains sequenced from one sample in a study of CD8 T cells in ankylosing spondylitis. TCRdb re-analysed the 5' RACE reads in MiXCR, keeping a single row per CDR3 protein. The table lists 150,000 or so distinct CDR3 sequences, roughly a third of them singletons, with about 6.3% in the top ten. Material for sequencing was synovial fluid, either unsorted or a sorted T cell fraction (not recorded which). The receptors shown here come from a male donor with ankylosing spondylitis.

The sample holds a few counts of this clonotype. The rearrangement joins TRBV29-1 to TRBJ2-7; TRBD1 might be the D (6 bases). The V and J ends lost 0 bases and 7 bases respectively, with 19 bases between them. In germline, CDR1 is SQVTM, CDR2 ANQGSEA. The CDR3 is made up of 15 amino acids. The CDR3 region is CSVEDPRGGLREQYF. In DNA, the CDR3 is TGCAGCGTTGAAGACCCCCGTGGGGGCCTGAGGGAGCAGTACTTC.

This clonotype was seen at least ten times. The chain is built from TRBV5-5 and TRBJ2-1; no firm D call. This CDR3 has 15 residues. Trimming took 0 bases from V and 0 from J, leaving 7 bases between them. The germline V gene encodes CDR1 SGHKS and CDR2 YYEKEE (reference sequence). For the CDR3, the DNA is TGTGCCAGCAGCTTGGATGTGAACTCCTACAATGAGCAGTTCTTC. It translates to CASSLDVNSYNEQFF.

V gene TRBV7-2 combines with J gene TRBJ1-2; D unresolved. Between the trimmed V and J ends, which lost 3 bases and 8 bases, there was a span of 16 bases. The CDR3 runs 14 residues. CDR1 and CDR2 from the germline V gene are SGHTA and FQGNSA. In DNA form, the CDR3 reads TGTGCCAGCAGCTTCCGAGCCCCCTCGGGGGGCTACACCTTC. Protein product: CASSFRAPSGGYTF.

The chain is built from TRBV20-1 and TRBJ1-1, with D unresolved. This CDR3 region has 12 residues. Germline lookup yields CDR1 DFQATT and CDR2 SNEGSKA (reference sequence). Trimming shortened V by 2 bases and J by 0 bases, and 4 bases separated the two germline ends. The CDR3 DNA is TGCAGTGCTAGACAGATGAACACTGAAGCTTTCTTT. Translating it yields CSARQMNTEAFF.

This clonotype was seen a single time. The rearrangement links TRBV30 to TRBJ2-7, with D tentatively TRBD1 or TRBD2 (5 bases each). Trimming stripped 8 bases from V and 2 bases from J, with 19 bases between. The CDR3 consists of 14 residues. Germline values: CDR1 GTSNPN, CDR2 SVGIG (reference sequence). The CDR3 loop is CASQPGRLTYEQYF. CDR3 DNA sequence: TGTGCCAGTCAACCGGGACGGCTTACCTACGAGCAGTACTTC.

In this sample, this clonotype turned up a few times. The gene calls are TRBV7-9 and TRBJ1-2; no definite D call. The germline V gene has CDR1 SEHNR and CDR2 FQNEAQ (reference sequence). V was shortened by 3 bases and J by 5 bases, with 7 bases between the two germline ends. The CDR3 extends over 12 amino acids. The CDR3 here is CASSFTEYGYTF. The DNA for the CDR3 is TGTGCCAGCAGCTTCACAGAATATGGCTACACCTTC.

This clonotype was seen a handful of times. This CDR3 reads CASSLGGGANKQFF. The CDR3 DNA follows: TGTGCCAGCAGTTTAGGCGGGGGGGCGAATAAGCAGTTCTTC. The chain has TRBV12-3 or TRBV12-4 and TRBJ2-1; the match to TRBD2 covers 9 bases. The CDR3 consists of 14 residues. The V segment lost 1 base and the J segment 11 bases; nucleotides outside the gene matches: 6.

The chain links TRBV15 to TRBJ2-3, with a possible D match to TRBD2 (5 bases). Germline assignment: CDR1 LNHNV and CDR2 YYDKDF (reference sequence). The CDR3 is 14 residues long. The V end was cut by 3 bases, the J end by 4 bases, with 11 bases between. The CDR3 spells CATSRGAAPDTQYF. Written as DNA, the CDR3 is TGTGCCACCAGCAGGGGAGCGGCGCCAGATACGCAGTATTTT.